This TCR beta chain appears in the sequencing data of a study of technical replicates of blood from a few donors. The method was immunoSEQ multiplex PCR; TCRdb's version includes in-frame clones alone and lacks a portion of them. The sample lists about 85,000 clones, approximately 94% seen once, with more than 0.35% in the top ten. Germline CDR1 MNHEY, CDR2 SMNVEV (reference sequence). The V gene lost 5 bases and the J gene lost 0 bases, with 5 bases spanning the gap. CDR3 length equals 13 residues. Sequenced sample: T cells isolated from PBMCs. The sequence was collected from a human donor in good health. The V call is TRBV27, the J call TRBJ1-3, with D uncertain. CDR3 DNA sequence: TGTGCCAGCAGTAAACTCTCTGGAAACACCATATATTTT. This gives the protein CASSKLSGNTIYF.